The 32 T cell receptor beta chains below were found in one sample sequenced in a study of control samples from healthy donors and cancer patients (dated by TCRdb to between 2020 and 2021). Preparation of the library involved the immunoSEQ multiplex PCR assay. What TCRdb holds here is the immuneACCESS table cut down to in-frame rearrangements. Part of the clones is not present; checked against another copy, under half of the missing clones reflect an unresolved V gene, and the others are unexplained. This sample comprises about 120,000 clones, approximately 92% of them detected only once. The top ten hold 0.5% to 0.7% of the sample. What was sequenced was PBMCs. The receptor source for this set is a man of 80 years or more with head and neck cancer.

The chain combines TRBV6-6 with TRBJ1-5; D call uncertain. With 6 bases removed from V and 3 bases from J, the gap between germline ends came to 12 bases. This CDR3 is 14 amino acids long. Germline values: CDR1 MNHNY, CDR2 SVGAGI (reference sequence). The CDR3 is CASRLPGPNQPQHF. The DNA for the CDR3 is TGTGCCAGCAGACTCCCCGGCCCCAATCAGCCCCAGCATTTT.

The V call is TRBV19, the J call TRBJ2-7, with D uncertain. CDR1 is LNHDA and CDR2 is SQIVND in the germline V gene (reference sequence). Between the trimmed V and J ends, which lost 3 bases and 2 bases, there was a span of 8 bases. The CDR3 is made up of 13 amino acids. In nucleotides, the CDR3 is TGTGCCAGTAGTATGCGCCGGGCCTACGAGCAGTACTTC. This codes for CASSMRRAYEQYF.

The genes are TRBV7-8 and TRBJ1-2; D uncertain. Germline lookup yields CDR1 SGHVS and CDR2 FQNEAQ. Trimming removed 2 bases at V and 8 bases at J, with 12 bases between. This CDR3 comprises 13 residues. The CDR3 nucleotides read TGTGCCAGCAGCTTAATACAGCTGGGAGGCTACACCTTC. This codes for CASSLIQLGGYTF. Full variable domain (rest looked up from reference TRBV7-8 and TRBJ1-2): GAGVSQSPRYKVAKRGQDVALRCDPISGHVSLFWYQQALGQGPEFLTYFQNEAQLDKSGLPSDRFFAERPEGSVSTLKIQRTQQEDSAVYLCASSLIQLGGYTFGSGTRLTVV.

The chain employs TRBV10-1 and TRBJ1-6; TRBD1 might be the D (5 bases). CDR3 size: 13 residues. Trimming left V 8 bases short and J 8 bases short, with 13 bases between. Looked up from germline, CDR1 is WNHNN and CDR2 is SYGVQD (reference sequence). As DNA, the CDR3 is TGCGCCAGCGGCGGGACGGGGGATTCACCCCTCCACTTT. This gives the protein CASGGTGDSPLHF.

The chain employs TRBV4-1 and TRBJ2-5, with 8 positions matching TRBD2. CDR1 and CDR2 (germline): MGHRA, YSYEKL. V shed 4 bases and J 7 bases; nucleotides not matched to a gene: 11. The CDR3 runs 15 residues. The CDR3 region has the DNA TGCGCCAGCAGCCTTGAGGAGCGGGGGTCGGGGACCCAGTACTTC. Protein: CASSLEERGSGTQYF.

This chain connects TRBV7-2 to TRBJ1-2; the match to TRBD1 covers 9 bases. Trimming cost V 6 bases and J 4 bases; bases outside gene matches: 3. Germline CDR1 and CDR2: SGHTA and FQGNSA. This CDR3 spans 13 amino acids. CDR3 amino acids: CASSRDRAYGYTF. The CDR3 DNA follows: TGTGCCAGCAGTCGGGACAGGGCCTATGGCTACACCTTC.

V and J are TRBV24-1 and TRBJ2-1; D is perhaps TRBD2 (5 bases). The germline V gene has CDR1 KGHDR and CDR2 SFDVKD. The CDR3 is made up of 13 amino acids. V was clipped by 5 bases and J by 4 bases, with 8 bases between them. The CDR3 DNA is TGTGCCACCAGTGCGTCGGGGTACAATGAGCAGTTCTTC. This sequence encodes CATSASGYNEQFF.

The chain links TRBV9 to TRBJ2-7; 8 bases map to TRBD1. The CDR3 is made up of 14 amino acids. Germline assignment: CDR1 SGDLS and CDR2 YYNGEE. J was trimmed by 5 bases and V by 3 bases; bases with no gene match: 7. CDR3 sequence reads: CASSARTGTHEQYF. For the CDR3, the DNA is TGTGCCAGCAGCGCGCGGACAGGGACCCACGAGCAGTACTTC.

The chain is built from TRBV3-1 (or the pseudogene TRBV3-2) and TRBJ1-2; maybe TRBD1 (6 bases). This CDR3 comprises 15 residues. V was cut by 2 bases and J by 4 bases, with 14 bases left in between. Germline CDR1 LGHDT, CDR2 YNNKEL (reference sequence). CDR3: CASSQFRTESYGYTF. For the CDR3, the DNA is TGTGCCAGCAGCCAATTTAGGACAGAATCCTATGGCTACACCTTC.

The chain couples TRBV9 to TRBJ2-1; D may be TRBD2 (6 bases). Germline assignment: CDR1 SGDLS and CDR2 YYNGEE. The CDR3 is made up of 16 amino acids. V lost 2 bases and J 0 bases, leaving 12 bases between the germline ends. CDR3 protein: CASSVAGTRSYNEQFF. The CDR3 DNA follows: TGTGCCAGCAGCGTTGCCGGGACTCGCTCCTACAATGAGCAGTTCTTC.

V and J are TRBV4-3 and TRBJ1-1; D gene ambiguous. With 5 bases removed from V and 3 bases from J, the gap between germline ends came to 10 bases. Germline CDR1 and CDR2: LGHNA and YSLEER. The CDR3 has 13 residues. The CDR3 coding sequence is TGCGCCAGCAGCAGGGAGGTTCACACTGAAGCTTTCTTT. This gives the protein CASSREVHTEAFF.

The genes are TRBV7-9 and TRBJ1-6; a weak D match, TRBD1 (6 bases). The CDR3 sequence is 14 residues long. The V end was cut by 5 bases, the J end by 10 bases, with 15 bases between. Looked up from germline, CDR1 is SEHNR and CDR2 is FQNEAQ (reference sequence). The CDR3 sequence: CASSPTGRMSPLHF. CDR3 DNA: TGTGCCAGCAGCCCGACAGGTCGGATGTCACCCCTCCACTTT.

This chain links TRBV9 with TRBJ2-1; D possibly corresponds to TRBD1 (5 bases). V lost 1 base to trimming and J lost 8 bases, with 7 bases between them. The CDR3 covers 12 residues. Germline-derived CDR1 and CDR2 are SGDLS and YYNGEE. CDR3 coding DNA: TGTGCCAGCAGCGTAACAGGCGATGAGCAGTTCTTC. It encodes CASSVTGDEQFF.

This chain uses TRBV5-4 with TRBJ2-7, with D tentatively TRBD2 (6 bases). CDR1 and CDR2 from the germline V gene are SGHNT and YYREEE (reference sequence). Trimming shortened V by 1 base and J by 6 bases, and 17 bases separated the two germline ends. The CDR3 length is 15 residues. Written as DNA, the CDR3 is TGTGCCAGCAGCTTGTTAAATGCGGAGGGGCTCGAGCAGTACTTC. This codes for CASSLLNAEGLEQYF.

The table lists this clone with a count of one. The chain recombines TRBV2 with TRBJ2-2; 11 bases agree with TRBD2. Germline V CDR1 and CDR2: SNHLY, FYNNEI. CDR3 length equals 15 residues. The trim removed 4 bases at V and 4 bases at J, leaving 2 bases unmatched. CDR3 region: CASSGTSGSTGELFF. The CDR3 DNA sequence: TGTGCCAGCAGTGGGACTAGCGGGTCCACCGGGGAGCTGTTTTTT. The full variable domain, with the rest looked up from reference TRBV2 and TRBJ2-2, is EPEVTQTPSHQVTQMGQEVILRCVPISNHLYFYWYRQILGQKVEFLVSFYNNEISEKSEIFDDQFSVERPDGSNFTLKIRSTKLEDSAMYFCASSGTSGSTGELFFGEGSRLTVL.

This clone was seen only a few times. This rearrangement joins TRBV5-5 to TRBJ1-2; TRBD1 might be the D (6 bases). Between the trimmed V and J ends, which lost 1 base and 7 bases, there was a span of 17 bases. The CDR3 totals 15 residues. CDR1 SGHKS and CDR2 YYEKEE come from the germline V gene (reference sequence). This CDR3 reads CASSLLSGGLGGYTF. DNA for the CDR3: TGTGCCAGCAGCTTGTTATCGGGGGGGCTCGGTGGCTACACCTTC.

V is TRBV7-9 and J is TRBJ2-5; TRBD1 aligns across 7 bases. Germline V gene data show CDR1 as SEHNR and CDR2 as FQNEAQ (reference sequence). Losses at the gene ends were 5 bases for V and 1 base for J; bases not matched to a gene: 7. This CDR3 is 15 amino acids long. The CDR3 is CASSPPGQPQETQYF. CDR3 DNA sequence: TGTGCCAGCAGCCCCCCGGGACAGCCCCAAGAGACCCAGTACTTC.

The chain carries TRBV30 and TRBJ1-5, with TRBD1 matching 7 bases. CDR3 length: 14 amino acids. Germline trimming cut 5 bases from V and 4 bases from J; bases unmatched to any gene: 8. Germline assignment: CDR1 GTSNPN and CDR2 SVGIG (reference sequence). This CDR3 is CAWDRVLTNQPQHF. In DNA form, the CDR3 reads TGTGCCTGGGACAGGGTGTTGACGAATCAGCCCCAGCATTTT.

The chain is built from TRBV27 and TRBJ2-7, with 7 bases identical to TRBD2. Germline-derived CDR1 and CDR2 are MNHEY and SMNVEV (reference sequence). V trimming: 5 bases; J trimming: 5 bases; junction bases outside the gene matches: 6. The CDR3 runs to 13 residues. The CDR3 spells CASSRGSFNEQYF. Written as DNA, the CDR3 is TGTGCCAGCAGTCGCGGGAGTTTCAACGAGCAGTACTTC.

This chain uses TRBV2 with TRBJ2-5; D not certain. CDR3 size: 12 residues. Per germline, CDR1 SNHLY and CDR2 FYNNEI. V lost 4 bases and J 5 bases, leaving 8 bases between the germline ends. CDR3 DNA sequence: TGTGCCAGCAGTGGATGGCTGGAGACCCAGTACTTC. It specifies CASSGWLETQYF.

The CDR3 loop reads CASSVGLGTYNEQFF. In DNA, the CDR3 is TGTGCCAGCAGCGTCGGACTGGGAACATACAATGAGCAGTTCTTC. The chain uses TRBV2 and TRBJ2-1; possibly TRBD2 for D (5 bases). The CDR3 loop spans 15 amino acids. With 6 bases removed from V and 4 bases from J, the gap between germline ends came to 16 bases. Germline lookup yields CDR1 SNHLY and CDR2 FYNNEI.

The chain has TRBV19 and TRBJ1-2, with D possibly TRBD1 on 6 matching bases. The CDR3 totals 16 residues. Per the germline V gene, CDR1 is LNHDA and CDR2 is SQIVND (reference sequence). The ends were cut back, 1 base at V and 7 bases at J, with 19 bases in the middle. The CDR3 DNA follows: TGTGCCAGTAGTATAGTTCCGGGACACTCATCTTCTGGCTACACCTTC. Encoded protein: CASSIVPGHSSSGYTF.

Comment on this clone: The junction departs from the called germline gene at one end, perhaps through a read error. The CDR3 sequence: CATSDGTTHDF. CDR3 DNA sequence: TGTGCCACCAGTGATGGGACGACGCATGACTTC. The rearrangement links TRBV24-1 to TRBJ2-7; D tentatively reads TRBD1 or TRBD2 (5 bases each). The CDR3 spans 11 residues. CDR1 and CDR2 from the germline V gene are KGHDR and SFDVKD.

The V and J genes are TRBV5-8 and TRBJ2-7; a possible D gene is TRBD2 (5 bases). Germline-derived CDR1 and CDR2 are SGHTS and YDEGEE. V gave up 4 bases and J gave up 6 bases, with 14 bases separating them. This CDR3 comprises 13 residues. CDR3 sequence: CASSRRLRPEQYF. The CDR3 DNA sequence: TGTGCCAGCAGCCGGAGACTACGTCCCGAGCAGTACTTC.

The chain is built from TRBV7-2 and TRBJ2-3; possible D gene TRBD2, 6 bases. Germline values: CDR1 SGHTA, CDR2 FQGNSA. This CDR3 spans 13 amino acids. The V gene lost 1 base and the J gene lost 9 bases, with 11 bases spanning the gap. The CDR3 protein is CASSLVREVTQYF. The CDR3 DNA is TGTGCCAGCAGCTTAGTGAGGGAGGTCACGCAGTATTTT.

The chain joins TRBV11-2 to TRBJ1-6; D uncertain. Deletions cut 0 bases from V and 0 bases from J, with 3 bases between. The CDR3 runs 15 residues. CDR1 and CDR2 from the germline V gene are SGHAT and FQNNGV. The CDR3 sequence is CASSLDSSYNSPLHF. For the CDR3, the DNA is TGTGCCAGCAGCTTAGACAGCTCCTATAATTCACCCCTCCACTTT.

The chain recombines TRBV7-9 with TRBJ2-7; TRBD2 matches 11 bases. The V segment lost 3 bases and the J segment 1 base; nucleotides outside the gene matches: 5. The CDR3 is made up of 16 amino acids. Germline loops: CDR1 SEHNR, CDR2 FQNEAQ (reference sequence). CDR3 DNA: TGTGCCAGCAGCTTTGGGTTAGCGGGAGGGTCCTACGAGCAGTACTTC. Its translation is CASSFGLAGGSYEQYF.

This chain uses TRBV5-4 with TRBJ2-5; D may be TRBD2 (7 bases). With 0 bases removed from V and 5 bases from J, the gap between germline ends came to 11 bases. The CDR3 is 14 residues long. Germline V gene lookup returns CDR1 SGHNT and CDR2 YYREEE (reference sequence). The CDR3 region has the DNA TGTGCCAGCAGCTTGGAGGGGGGGCGTGAGACCCAGTACTTC. Encoded protein: CASSLEGGRETQYF.

This clone was recorded once. The chain's CDR3 is CASSSPSGTQYF. For the CDR3, the DNA is TGTGCCAGCTCATCCCCCAGTGGGACCCAGTACTTC. The rearrangement uses TRBV18 and TRBJ2-5; D remains unclear. The CDR3 spans 12 residues. V gave up 5 bases and J gave up 7 bases, with 11 bases separating them. Germline CDR1 is KGHSH and CDR2 is LQKENI.

This clone showed up just once. The chain carries TRBV5-1 and TRBJ1-1; D remains ambiguous. Trimming removed 4 bases from V and 1 base from J, with 8 bases in between. CDR3 length: 13 residues. CDR1 SGHRS and CDR2 YFSETQ come from the germline V gene. DNA for the CDR3: TGCGCCAGCAGCAGATCAGGGAACACTGAAGCTTTCTTT. Protein product: CASSRSGNTEAFF.

The rearrangement links TRBV19 to TRBJ2-7; TRBD1 matches 8 bases. J was trimmed by 3 bases and V by 8 bases; bases with no gene match: 3. Germline CDR1 reads LNHDA; CDR2 reads SQIVND (reference sequence). The CDR3 contains 12 residues. The CDR3: CASRQGNYEQYF. CDR3 nucleotides: TGTGCCAGTCGACAGGGGAACTACGAGCAGTACTTC. Drawing the rest from reference TRBV19 and TRBJ2-7, the complete variable domain is DGGITQSPKYLFRKEGQNVTLSCEQNLNHDAMYWYRQDPGQGLRLIYYSQIVNDFQKGDIAEGYSVSREKKESFPLTVTSAQKNPTAFYLCASRQGNYEQYFGPGTRLTVT.

V and J are TRBV5-4 and TRBJ2-5; 12 bases are shared with TRBD2. CDR1 is SGHNT, CDR2 YYREEE, per germline (reference sequence). Trimming took 1 base from V and 4 from J; bases not matched to a gene: 5. The CDR3 covers 16 residues. The CDR3 here is CASSLWLAGGLETQYF. Here the CDR3 DNA reads TGTGCCAGCAGCTTGTGGCTAGCGGGGGGGCTAGAGACCCAGTACTTC.